What follows are 32 T cell receptor beta chains derived from one specimen sequenced in a study of cytomegalovirus exposure and HLA in healthy donors. The PCR had 60 Vbeta and 13 Jbeta primers. Measured with immunoSEQ multiplex PCR; TCRdb has only the in-frame clones, and not every one. The sample contains about 100,000 clones, less than 80% of which appear only once. Source material: PBMCs. All receptors come from a woman aged 40 to 50 in good health and CMV-seronegative.

The chain uses TRBV28 and TRBJ2-1; D remains unclear. The CDR3 runs to 12 residues. Trimming removed 6 bases at V and 6 bases at J, with 9 bases between. CDR1 and CDR2 from the germline V gene are MDHEN and SYDVKM. The CDR3 loop reads CASSSPGNEQFF. CDR3 DNA sequence: TGTGCCAGCAGCTCCCCGGGCAATGAGCAGTTCTTC.

The chain has TRBV5-1 and TRBJ1-2; TRBD1 aligns across 8 bases. Germline V gives CDR1 SGHRS, CDR2 YFSETQ. The CDR3 length is 15 residues. Trimming removed 2 bases from V and 4 bases from J; junction bases left unmatched: 7. CDR3 residues: CASSLETGVGYGYTF. In nucleotides, the CDR3 is TGCGCCAGCAGCTTAGAGACAGGGGTAGGCTATGGCTACACCTTC.

This clone was observed a few times. The chain combines TRBV30 with TRBJ1-5, with TRBD1 matching 9 bases. CDR1 and CDR2 (germline): GTSNPN, SVGIG (reference sequence). J lost 2 bases, V lost 1 base, and 3 bases had no gene match. CDR3 size: 15 residues. This chain's CDR3 is CAWSGGQGGNQPQHF. The CDR3 region has the DNA TGTGCCTGGAGTGGGGGACAGGGCGGCAATCAGCCCCAGCATTTT.

This clone turned up a few times. The sample holds other DNA sequences that translate to the same CDR3. The chain links TRBV7-2 to TRBJ2-7; 9 bases match TRBD1. This CDR3 has 14 residues. V gave up 3 bases and J gave up 3 bases; unmatched junction bases: 3. Germline CDR1 is SGHTA and CDR2 is FQGNSA. The CDR3, as DNA: TGTGCCAGCAGCTTTGGGACAGGGAGCTACGAGCAGTACTTC. It yields the protein CASSFGTGSYEQYF.

The rearrangement uses TRBV28 and TRBJ1-2; a weak D match, TRBD1 (5 bases). This CDR3 comprises 13 residues. The germline gives CDR1 MDHEN, CDR2 SYDVKM. Trimming shortened V by 3 bases and J by 4 bases, and 9 bases separated the two germline ends. The CDR3 sequence is CASSLDKAYGYTF. CDR3 coding DNA: TGTGCCAGCAGTTTGGACAAAGCCTATGGCTACACCTTC.

Here the CDR3 DNA reads TGCGCCAGCAGTGAGGAGGTAGCGGGAGGCTCCTACAATGAGCAGTTCTTC. This gives the protein CASSEEVAGGSYNEQFF. This rearrangement joins TRBV10-1 to TRBJ2-1; 10 bases agree with TRBD2. With 2 bases clipped from V and 0 bases from J, the junction kept 4 bases outside the gene matches. This CDR3 has 17 amino acids. The germline gives CDR1 WNHNN, CDR2 SYGVQD (reference sequence).

The CDR3 DNA reads as TGTGCCAGCAGCCGTACAGGCTACGAGCAGTACTTC. Translated: CASSRTGYEQYF. The chain joins TRBV6-1 to TRBJ2-7, with D possibly matching TRBD1 (5 bases). V dropped 6 bases and J dropped 3 bases, with 9 bases sitting between them. The CDR3 is made up of 12 amino acids. The V gene's germline CDR1 is MNHNS and CDR2 SASEGT.

The V call is TRBV15, the J call TRBJ2-7; D remains ambiguous. This CDR3 spans 15 amino acids. The ends were cut back, 0 bases at V and 4 bases at J, with 13 bases in the middle. In germline, CDR1 is LNHNV, CDR2 YYDKDF (reference sequence). CDR3 in DNA: TGTGCCACCAGCAGAGATTTGGCCAGTAAATACGAGCAGTACTTC. Translating gives CATSRDLASKYEQYF. Full variable domain (rest looked up from reference TRBV15 and TRBJ2-7): DAMVIQNPRYQVTQFGKPVTLSCSQTLNHNVMYWYQQKSSQAPKLLFHYYDKDFNNEADTPDNFQSRRPNTSFCFLDIRSPGLGDTAMYLCATSRDLASKYEQYFGPGTRLTVT.

The sample holds a few counts of this clone. The chain recombines TRBV7-2 with TRBJ2-1; D is perhaps TRBD2 (5 bases). Germline-derived CDR1 and CDR2 are SGHTA and FQGNSA. Trimming took 3 bases from V and 6 from J, leaving 12 bases between them. The CDR3 is 14 amino acids. CDR3 amino acids: CASSFGSRGNEQFF. Written as DNA, the CDR3 is TGTGCCAGCAGCTTCGGGTCCCGGGGCAATGAGCAGTTCTTC.

As regards this clone: Other DNA sequences of this sample code for an identical CDR3. The genes are TRBV4-1 and TRBJ1-4, with a weak D call TRBD1 (5 bases). CDR1 and CDR2 from the germline V gene are MGHRA and YSYEKL. CDR3 length equals 16 residues. V lost 1 base to trimming and J lost 3 bases, with 12 bases between them. CDR3 sequence: CASSQVPQAPNEKLFF. The CDR3 DNA follows: TGCGCCAGCAGCCAAGTCCCACAGGCGCCTAATGAAAAACTGTTTTTT.

V usage is TRBV18 and J usage is TRBJ2-1, with 11 positions matching TRBD1. Germline V gene data show CDR1 as KGHSH and CDR2 as LQKENI. Unmatched junction bases numbered 7, after V lost 6 bases and J lost 6 bases. CDR3 length equals 15 residues. This CDR3 reads CASSGRDRGGNEQFF. In nucleotides, the CDR3 is TGTGCCAGCTCGGGCCGGGACAGGGGGGGCAATGAGCAGTTCTTC.

The gene calls are TRBV18 and TRBJ2-7; no reliable D call. Germline CDR1 and CDR2: KGHSH and LQKENI. Trimming took off 6 bases at V and 3 bases at J, with 15 bases between the two ends. The CDR3 sequence is 14 residues long. In DNA, the CDR3 is TGTGCCAGCTCTGAGAGACACTCGATCTACGAGCAGTACTTC. Protein: CASSERHSIYEQYF. Full variable domain (remainder filled in from reference TRBV18 and TRBJ2-7): NAGVMQNPRHLVRRRGQEARLRCSPMKGHSHVYWYRQLPEEGLKFMVYLQKENIIDESGMPKERFSAEFPKEGPSILRIQQVVRGDSAAYFCASSERHSIYEQYFGPGTRLTVT.

This sequence joins TRBV6-4 and TRBJ1-2, with TRBD1 matching over 8 bases. The trim removed 6 bases at V and 4 bases at J, leaving 4 bases unmatched. Germline V CDR1 and CDR2: MRHNA, SNTAGT. This CDR3 spans 13 amino acids. The CDR3 reads CASSRTGFYGYTF. The CDR3 DNA reads TGTGCCAGCAGCCGGACAGGGTTCTATGGCTACACCTTC.

The rearrangement uses TRBV18 and TRBJ2-7; 10 bases align to TRBD2. The ends lost 3 bases at V and 2 bases at J; junction bases unmatched: 4. This CDR3 spans 15 amino acids. From germline, CDR1 is KGHSH and CDR2 LQKENI. The DNA of the CDR3 is TGTGCCAGCTCACCCGGGACTAGCGAAACCTACGAGCAGTACTTC. As protein: CASSPGTSETYEQYF.

The chain employs TRBV19 and TRBJ1-5, with 8 nucleotides matching TRBD1. The CDR3 consists of 15 residues. The germline V gene encodes CDR1 LNHDA and CDR2 SQIVND (reference sequence). V was pared by 7 bases and J by 2 bases, with 7 bases of the junction left unmatched. The CDR3 spells CASNEGQGGNQPQHF. CDR3 nucleotide sequence: TGTGCCAGTAATGAAGGACAGGGCGGCAATCAGCCCCAGCATTTT. The full variable domain, in which reference TRBV19 and TRBJ1-5 provide the parts outside the CDR3, is DGGITQSPKYLFRKEGQNVTLSCEQNLNHDAMYWYRQDPGQGLRLIYYSQIVNDFQKGDIAEGYSVSREKKESFPLTVTSAQKNPTAFYLCASNEGQGGNQPQHFGDGTRLSIL.

This chain joins TRBV28 and TRBJ1-6, with 7 positions matching TRBD1. The CDR3 has 14 residues. The V and J ends lost 6 bases and 8 bases, in that order; junction bases with no gene match: 7. From germline, CDR1 is MDHEN and CDR2 SYDVKM. The CDR3 region has the DNA TGTGCCAGCAGGAGACAGGGTCCGTATTCACCCCTCCACTTT. It codes for CASRRQGPYSPLHF.

This clone was detected only a few times. V gene TRBV7-2 combines with J gene TRBJ1-5; D is unclear. V lost 0 bases and J lost 9, with 9 bases in between. CDR1 and CDR2 from the germline V gene are SGHTA and FQGNSA. The CDR3 runs to 13 residues. The chain's CDR3 is CASSLAFGPPQHF. CDR3 bases: TGTGCCAGCAGCTTAGCTTTTGGGCCGCCCCAGCATTTT.

This chain links TRBV4-2 with TRBJ2-2; TRBD2 is a possible D gene (6 bases). The V end lost 4 bases, the J end lost 3 bases, and 15 bases lay between the germline ends. This CDR3 contains 16 residues. Germline CDR1 LGHNA, CDR2 YNFKEQ. The CDR3 DNA sequence: TGTGCCAGCAGCCCCGAAGGTAGCGGCTACACCGGGGAGCTGTTTTTT. Protein sequence: CASSPEGSGYTGELFF.

The chain links TRBV5-4 to TRBJ1-1; TRBD1 aligns across 8 bases. Germline-derived CDR1 and CDR2 are SGHNT and YYREEE (reference sequence). Trimming at V came to 4 bases and at J to 2 bases, leaving 7 bases not matched to a gene. The CDR3 contains 15 residues. The CDR3 DNA is TGTGCCAGCAGCGCGGGACAGGAAAAAAACACTGAAGCTTTCTTT. It specifies CASSAGQEKNTEAFF. The whole variable domain, remainder taken from reference TRBV5-4 and TRBJ1-1, is ETGVTQSPTHLIKTRGQQVTLRCSSQSGHNTVSWYQQALGQGPQFIFQYYREEENGRGNFPPRFSGLQFPNYSSELNVNALELDDSALYLCASSAGQEKNTEAFFGQGTRLTVV.

This clone was seen only a few times. The rearrangement joins TRBV21-1 to TRBJ1-5. TRBV21-1 counts as a pseudogene. The CDR3 consists of 14 residues. The CDR3 DNA reads as TGTGCCAGACCTAGGACACCCGGGGGTCAGCCCCAGCATTTT. This sequence encodes CARPRTPGGQPQHF.

This clone was found once. The genes are TRBV15 and TRBJ2-3; 8 positions match TRBD2. From germline, CDR1 is LNHNV and CDR2 YYDKDF (reference sequence). V lost 3 bases and J lost 5; bases outside the gene matches: 10. The length of the CDR3 is 16 residues. The chain's CDR3 is CATSRVSGGGEDTQYF. The DNA of the CDR3 is TGTGCCACCAGCAGGGTTTCCGGGGGGGGCGAAGATACGCAGTATTTT.

This chain joins TRBV27 and TRBJ2-5, with D maybe TRBD2 (6 bases). The V end lost 5 bases, the J end lost 0 bases, and 7 bases lay between the germline ends. The CDR3 is 13 amino acids. The V gene's germline CDR1 is MNHEY and CDR2 SMNVEV (reference sequence). The CDR3 loop reads CASSGLNQETQYF. DNA of the CDR3: TGTGCCAGCAGTGGACTAAACCAAGAGACCCAGTACTTC.

This clone was counted between two and nine times. The chain employs TRBV27 and TRBJ1-6, with a possible D match to TRBD1 (5 bases). The CDR3 is made up of 16 amino acids. Trimming removed 0 bases at V and 8 bases at J, with 14 bases between. Germline V gene data show CDR1 as MNHEY and CDR2 as SMNVEV (reference sequence). The CDR3 here is CASSLSTWRGDSPLHF. The CDR3 DNA sequence: TGTGCCAGCAGTTTATCGACCTGGAGGGGCGATTCACCCCTCCACTTT.

V gene TRBV27 combines with J gene TRBJ1-2; 8 nucleotides agree with TRBD1. Germline trimming cut 5 bases from V and 4 bases from J; bases unmatched to any gene: 6. The germline CDR1 and CDR2 sequences are MNHEY and SMNVEV (reference sequence). This CDR3 is 14 amino acids long. DNA of the CDR3: TGTGCCAGCAGTCCCCGGACAGGGCCCTATGGCTACACCTTC. Protein: CASSPRTGPYGYTF.

The chain employs TRBV7-8 and TRBJ2-7; unclear D gene. The CDR3 contains 15 residues. V was trimmed by 0 bases and J by 0 bases, leaving 9 bases between them. Germline V gene data show CDR1 as SGHVS and CDR2 as FQNEAQ. CDR3 region: CASSLAYSYSYEQYF. DNA for the CDR3: TGTGCCAGCAGCTTAGCGTACTCATACTCCTACGAGCAGTACTTC.

This clone was recorded once. The chain carries TRBV6-6 and TRBJ1-3; maybe TRBD1 (6 bases). Trimming removed 6 bases at V and 4 bases at J, with 16 bases between. Germline CDR1 MNHNY, CDR2 SVGAGI (reference sequence). This CDR3 is built from 15 residues. DNA of the CDR3: TGTGCCAGCAGCCGGGTGGGGGCGGAGGGAAACACCATATATTTT. It translates to CASSRVGAEGNTIYF.

The chain combines TRBV7-6 with TRBJ2-3; 10 nucleotides align to TRBD2. V shed 4 bases, J shed 2 bases, and the junction held 3 bases outside the gene matches. Germline lookup yields CDR1 SGHVS and CDR2 FNYEAQ. The CDR3 is 15 amino acids. The CDR3 DNA follows: TGTGCCAGCAGCTCTAGCGGGGGTTACACAGATACGCAGTATTTT. Translation gives CASSSSGGYTDTQYF.

J is TRBJ1-1 and V is TRBV5-5; 7 positions agree with TRBD1. The germline CDR1 and CDR2 sequences are SGHKS and YYEKEE (reference sequence). The CDR3 sequence is 14 residues long. The ends lost 1 base at V and 4 bases at J; junction bases unmatched: 4. CDR3 DNA sequence: TGTGCCAGCAGCTTGATACAGGGGCTCACTGAAGCTTTCTTT. As protein: CASSLIQGLTEAFF.

This chain links TRBV5-6 with TRBJ2-7; D not certain. The germline V gene encodes CDR1 SGHDT and CDR2 YYEEEE. The length of the CDR3 is 13 residues. The ends were cut back, 0 bases at V and 2 bases at J, with 6 bases in the middle. The CDR3 sequence is CASSLVRAYEQYF. In DNA form, the CDR3 reads TGTGCCAGCAGCTTGGTCCGGGCCTACGAGCAGTACTTC.

The chain uses TRBV9 and TRBJ2-5, with D tentatively TRBD1 (5 bases). The CDR3 totals 14 residues. Between the trimmed V and J ends, which lost 4 bases and 2 bases, there was a span of 12 bases. Germline V gives CDR1 SGDLS, CDR2 YYNGEE. CDR3 bases: TGTGCCAGCAGCCGTTCCCGACAGCAAGAGACCCAGTACTTC. Translated, it gives CASSRSRQQETQYF.

A note on this clone: The junction departs from germline at one end; a sequencing error may be responsible. The rearrangement uses TRBV7-9 and TRBJ2-2; 12 nucleotides agree with TRBD2. This CDR3 is built from 15 residues. Germline V gene data show CDR1 as SEHNR and CDR2 as FQNEAQ (reference sequence). As DNA, the CDR3 is TGTTCCAGCAGCTCAGGACTAGCGGGAACCGGGGAGCTGTTTTTT. It is translated as CSSSSGLAGTGELFF.

J is TRBJ2-7 and V is TRBV4-3; 10 nucleotides line up with TRBD1. This CDR3 is 16 amino acids long. Germline CDR1 and CDR2: LGHNA and YSLEER. The J segment lost 2 bases and the V segment lost 2 bases, leaving 6 bases of the junction unmatched. The CDR3 coding sequence is TGCGCCAGCAGCCAATACCGGGACAGGGGCCCCTACGAGCAGTACTTC. This codes for CASSQYRDRGPYEQYF.